A selection of T cell receptor beta chains follows, all from one sample in a study. One entry per CDR3 protein, called by TCRdb with MiXCR from the 5' RACE reads. The table shows tens of thousands of distinct CDR3 sequences, with 25% to 35% occurring only once. Sequencing was performed on tumor-infiltrating memory CD4+ T cells sorted from the breast tumor. These receptor sequences come from a female donor with breast cancer. Each CDR3 is given without its conserved first and last residue. The D gene is left open where the match is weak.

v_call	d_call	j_call	cdr3_aa
TRBV6-5	.	TRBJ1-1	ASSEHRGVTEAF
TRBV7-9	.	TRBJ2-1	ASSLDLDAQS
TRBV6-2/TRBV6-3	.	TRBJ2-2	ASSTRAGFPQNTGELF
TRBV5-6	TRBD1	TRBJ2-1	ASSWGQYNEQF
TRBV20-1	.	TRBJ2-5	SASRGEETQY
TRBV5-1	.	TRBJ1-2	ASSLVPGTTNYGYT
TRBV6-2/TRBV6-3	.	TRBJ1-5	ASRGSLRGARYQPQH
TRBV20-1	.	TRBJ1-1	SARDSIYAGKGLAF
TRBV20-1	TRBD1	TRBJ2-7	SATDRGYEQY
TRBV5-1	.	TRBJ2-2	ASSLGSGGTGELF
TRBV7-3	TRBD1	TRBJ2-7	ASSTRDRGLYEQY
TRBV20-1	TRBD2	TRBJ2-1	SARSPGGRALYNEQF
TRBV7-2	.	TRBJ1-2	ASSTRDGDGYT
TRBV6-2/TRBV6-3	TRBD2	TRBJ2-7	ASSRGTSGRDEQY
TRBV6-4	.	TRBJ2-5	ASRESIWETQY
TRBV7-9	.	TRBJ1-2	ASSLEISYGYT
TRBV5-1	.	TRBJ2-1	ASRSSSHEQF
TRBV6-5	.	TRBJ2-2	ASSYWLAGVGQDTGELF
TRBV7-9	.	TRBJ2-1	ASSTNPLHNEQF
TRBV12-3/TRBV12-4	.	TRBJ2-1	ASSPEATLIYNEQF
TRBV5-1	.	TRBJ2-3	ASSYSGLTDTQY
TRBV15	TRBD1	TRBJ1-5	AKTRDREGGNQPQH
TRBV7-2	.	TRBJ2-7	ASSLGRSYEQY
TRBV9	.	TRBJ1-2	ASSATQGYGYT
TRBV7-6	.	TRBJ2-2	ASSFSADTGELF
TRBV20-1	.	TRBJ2-7	SARVYQGARSYEQY
TRBV6-2/TRBV6-3	TRBD2	TRBJ2-4	ASSPHSSGSFPGVGIQY
TRBV19	.	TRBJ2-1	ASSYPGEQF
TRBV19	TRBD1	TRBJ1-1	ASRQGPGGTEAF
TRBV5-1	.	TRBJ2-3	ASSPGTYTDTQY
TRBV24-1	.	TRBJ1-5	ATSDLFSNQPQH
TRBV18	.	TRBJ2-1	ASSPTVDGDLEQF
TRBV7-2	TRBD2	TRBJ2-1	ASSLSERELDEQF
TRBV20-1	.	TRBJ1-1	SARGEVTEAF
TRBV5-1	.	TRBJ2-1	ASSLDVGKNEQF
TRBV12-3/TRBV12-4	.	TRBJ2-2	ASSYQGGGELF
TRBV7-2	.	TRBJ2-6	ASSWQSSGANVLT
TRBV6-6	.	TRBJ1-1	ASSYPASGNTGAF
TRBV5-1	TRBD2	TRBJ2-2	ASSARTSGTAGELF
TRBV29-1	TRBD2	TRBJ2-1	SAKTPGLALNEQF
TRBV5-5	TRBD1	TRBJ1-1	ASSWRDRDRNEAF
TRBV5-1	.	TRBJ2-3	ASSYTSTDTQY
TRBV5-1	.	TRBJ1-1	ASSSGWTAMNTEAF
TRBV15	TRBD2	TRBJ2-3	ATSRDLAGVTDTQY
TRBV4-2	.	TRBJ2-7	ASSQREDSYEQY
TRBV27	TRBD1	TRBJ2-2	ASLAGTGYTGELF
TRBV27	.	TRBJ2-5	ASSLTRGETQY
TRBV7-8	.	TRBJ2-5	ASSLELGTVSGQETQY
TRBV7-2	.	TRBJ2-1	ASSLGTDSYNEQF
TRBV11-3	.	TRBJ1-2	ASSLRDANYGYT
TRBV5-1	.	TRBJ2-1	ASRLGGADNEQF